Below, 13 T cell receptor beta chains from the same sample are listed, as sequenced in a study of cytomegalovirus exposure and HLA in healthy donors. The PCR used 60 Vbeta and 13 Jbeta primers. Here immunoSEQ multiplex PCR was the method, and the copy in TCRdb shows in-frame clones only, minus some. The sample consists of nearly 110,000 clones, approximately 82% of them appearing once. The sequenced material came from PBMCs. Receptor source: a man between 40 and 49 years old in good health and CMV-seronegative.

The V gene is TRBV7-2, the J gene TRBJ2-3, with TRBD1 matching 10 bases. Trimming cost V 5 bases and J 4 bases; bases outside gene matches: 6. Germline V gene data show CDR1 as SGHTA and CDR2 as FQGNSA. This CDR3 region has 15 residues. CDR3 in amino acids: CASSTRTGGPDTQYF. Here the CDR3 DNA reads TGTGCCAGCAGCACCCGGACAGGGGGGCCAGATACGCAGTATTTT.

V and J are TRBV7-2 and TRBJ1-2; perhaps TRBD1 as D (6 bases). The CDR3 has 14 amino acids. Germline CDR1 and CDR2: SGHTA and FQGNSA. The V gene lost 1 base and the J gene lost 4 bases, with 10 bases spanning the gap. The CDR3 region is CASSLVGQSYGYTF. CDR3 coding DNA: TGTGCCAGCAGCTTAGTTGGACAGAGCTATGGCTACACCTTC.

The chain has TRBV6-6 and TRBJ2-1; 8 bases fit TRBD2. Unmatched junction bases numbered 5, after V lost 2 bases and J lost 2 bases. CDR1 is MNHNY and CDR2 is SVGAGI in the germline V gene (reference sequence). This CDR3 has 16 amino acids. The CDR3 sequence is CASSYRAGGPYNEQFF. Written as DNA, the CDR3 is TGTGCCAGCAGTTACAGGGCGGGGGGCCCCTACAATGAGCAGTTCTTC.

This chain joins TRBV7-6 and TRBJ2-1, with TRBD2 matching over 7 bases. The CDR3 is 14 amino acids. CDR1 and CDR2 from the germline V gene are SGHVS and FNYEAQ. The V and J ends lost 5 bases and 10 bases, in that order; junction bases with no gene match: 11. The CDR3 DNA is TGTGCCAGCAGCCCAACCGGAGGGGAGGGAGAGCAGTTCTTC. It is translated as CASSPTGGEGEQFF.

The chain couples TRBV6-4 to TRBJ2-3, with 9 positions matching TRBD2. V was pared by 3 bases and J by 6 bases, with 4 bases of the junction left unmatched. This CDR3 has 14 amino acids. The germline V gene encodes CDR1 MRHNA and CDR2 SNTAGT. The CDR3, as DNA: TGTGCCAGCAGTGAACTAGCGGGCGGGGATACGCAGTATTTT. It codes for CASSELAGGDTQYF.

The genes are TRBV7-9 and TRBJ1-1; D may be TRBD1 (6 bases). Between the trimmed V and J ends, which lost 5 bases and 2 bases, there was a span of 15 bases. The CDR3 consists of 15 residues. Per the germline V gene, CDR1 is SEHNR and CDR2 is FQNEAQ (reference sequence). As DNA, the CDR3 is TGTGCCAGCAGCGCTCCCGGGACATATAACACTGAAGCTTTCTTT. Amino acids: CASSAPGTYNTEAFF.

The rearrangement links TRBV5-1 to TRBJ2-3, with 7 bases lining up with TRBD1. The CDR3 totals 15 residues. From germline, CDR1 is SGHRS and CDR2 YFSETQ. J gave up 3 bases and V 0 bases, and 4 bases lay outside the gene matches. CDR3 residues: CASSLGQGETDTQYF. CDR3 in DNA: TGCGCCAGCAGCTTGGGACAGGGAGAGACAGATACGCAGTATTTT.

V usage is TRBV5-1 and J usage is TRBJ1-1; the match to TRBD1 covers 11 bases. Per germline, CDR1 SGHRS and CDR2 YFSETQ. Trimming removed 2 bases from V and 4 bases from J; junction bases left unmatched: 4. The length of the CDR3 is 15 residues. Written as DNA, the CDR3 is TGCGCCAGCAGCTTCCCCGGGACAGGGGGCACTGAAGCTTTCTTT. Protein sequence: CASSFPGTGGTEAFF.

CDR3 nucleotides: TGTGCCAGCAGCTTAAATAGGAACACTGAAGCTTTCTTT. This sequence encodes CASSLNRNTEAFF. This chain joins TRBV11-1 and TRBJ1-1, with D unresolved. CDR3 length equals 13 residues. V was shortened by 2 bases and J by 1 base, with 5 bases between the two germline ends. Germline V CDR1 and CDR2: SGHAT, FQDESV (reference sequence).

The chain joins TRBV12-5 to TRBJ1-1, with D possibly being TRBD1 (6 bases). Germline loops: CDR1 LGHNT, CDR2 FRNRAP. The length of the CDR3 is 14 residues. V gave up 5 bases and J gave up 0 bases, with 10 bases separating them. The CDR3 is CASGTRTVNTEAFF. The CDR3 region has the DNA TGTGCTAGTGGTACCAGGACAGTGAACACTGAAGCTTTCTTT.

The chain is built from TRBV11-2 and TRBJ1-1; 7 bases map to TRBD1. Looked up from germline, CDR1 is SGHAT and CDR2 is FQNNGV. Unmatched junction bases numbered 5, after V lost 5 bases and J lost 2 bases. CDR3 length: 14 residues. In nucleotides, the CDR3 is TGTGCCAGCAGCCGGACAGGAGCCAACACTGAAGCTTTCTTT. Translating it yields CASSRTGANTEAFF. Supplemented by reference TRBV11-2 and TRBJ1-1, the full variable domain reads EAGVAQSPRYKIIEKRQSVAFWCNPISGHATLYWYQQILGQGPKLLIQFQNNGVVDDSQLPKDRFSAERLKGVDSTLKIQPAKLEDSAVYLCASSRTGANTEAFFGQGTRLTVV.

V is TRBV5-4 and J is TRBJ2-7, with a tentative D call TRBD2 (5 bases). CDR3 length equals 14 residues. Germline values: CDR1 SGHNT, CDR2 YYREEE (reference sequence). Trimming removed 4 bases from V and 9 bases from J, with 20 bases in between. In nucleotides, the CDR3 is TGTGCCAGCAGCCCCATGGGAGACGCGGACGGGCAGTACTTC. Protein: CASSPMGDADGQYF.

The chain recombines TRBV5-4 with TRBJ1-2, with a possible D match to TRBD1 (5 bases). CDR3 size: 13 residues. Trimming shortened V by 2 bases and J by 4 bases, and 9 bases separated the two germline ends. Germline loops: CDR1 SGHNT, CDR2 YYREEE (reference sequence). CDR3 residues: CASSFFGGYGYTF. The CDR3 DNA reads TGTGCCAGCAGCTTCTTCGGGGGCTATGGCTACACCTTC.